The clone carrying this T cell receptor beta chain turned up a few times. Each CDR3 protein gets one entry after TCRdb re-called the RT-PCR reads with MiXCR. The sample shows almost 700,000 distinct CDR3 sequences, approximately 15% of them seen only once. This CDR3 is built from 15 residues. With 3 bases removed from V and 5 bases from J, the gap between germline ends came to 15 bases. Germline V CDR1 and CDR2: SGHRS, YFSETQ. V usage is TRBV5-1 and J usage is TRBJ2-1, with D perhaps matching TRBD1 or TRBD2 (5 bases each). Sequencing was performed on memory CD4+ T cells from blood. This sequence was found in a female donor in good health, serving as a healthy control. CDR3 sequence: CASSSPRGRDNEQFF. CDR3 coding DNA: TGCGCCAGCAGCTCCCCGAGGGGCAGGGACAATGAGCAGTTCTTC.